This T cell receptor (beta chain) was identified during a study of blood T cell repertoires in COVID-19. Per germline, CDR1 LNHDA and CDR2 SQIVND (reference sequence). CDR3 size: 18 residues. Trimming pared 1 base from V and 1 base from J, leaving 17 bases between. Produced via immunoSEQ multiplex PCR; TCRdb's table is partial and in-frame only. Here the sample spans about 280,000 clones, about nine tenths being singletons. This clonotype originated in a woman between 50 and 59 years old who had recovered from COVID-19. V is TRBV19 and J is TRBJ1-5; TRBD1 might be the D (5 bases). Sequencing used peripheral blood. The CDR3 region has the DNA TGTGCCAGTAGTATAGGACCCCTTAGGGGCAGCAGCAATCAGCCCCAGCATTTT. Translation gives CASSIGPLRGSSNQPQHF.